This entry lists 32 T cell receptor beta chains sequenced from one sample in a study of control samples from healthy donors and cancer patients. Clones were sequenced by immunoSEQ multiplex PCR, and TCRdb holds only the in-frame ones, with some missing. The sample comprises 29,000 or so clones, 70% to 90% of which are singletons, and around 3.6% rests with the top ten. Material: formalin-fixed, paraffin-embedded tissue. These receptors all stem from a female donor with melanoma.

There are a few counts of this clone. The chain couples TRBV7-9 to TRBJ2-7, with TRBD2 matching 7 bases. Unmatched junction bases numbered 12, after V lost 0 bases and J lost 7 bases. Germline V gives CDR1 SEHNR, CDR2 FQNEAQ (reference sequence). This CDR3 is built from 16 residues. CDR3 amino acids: CASSLAGVAGVREQYF. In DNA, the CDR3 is TGTGCCAGCAGCTTAGCGGGTGTTGCGGGGGTGCGGGAGCAGTACTTC.

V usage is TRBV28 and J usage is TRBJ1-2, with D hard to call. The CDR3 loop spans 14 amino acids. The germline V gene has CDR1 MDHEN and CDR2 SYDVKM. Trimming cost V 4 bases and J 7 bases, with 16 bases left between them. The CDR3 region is CASSSQEVSPGYTF. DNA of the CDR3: TGTGCCAGCAGTTCCCAGGAGGTTTCTCCTGGCTACACCTTC.

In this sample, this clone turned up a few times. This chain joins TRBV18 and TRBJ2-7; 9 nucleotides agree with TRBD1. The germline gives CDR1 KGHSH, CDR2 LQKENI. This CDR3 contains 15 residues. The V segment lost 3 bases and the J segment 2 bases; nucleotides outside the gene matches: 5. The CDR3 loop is CASSPMGQGAYEQYF. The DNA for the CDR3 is TGTGCCAGCTCACCTATGGGACAGGGTGCCTACGAGCAGTACTTC.

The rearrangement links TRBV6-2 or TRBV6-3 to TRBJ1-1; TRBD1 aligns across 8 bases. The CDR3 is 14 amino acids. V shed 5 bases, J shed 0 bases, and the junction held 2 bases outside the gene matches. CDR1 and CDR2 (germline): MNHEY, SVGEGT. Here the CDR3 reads CASSPGQVNTEAFF. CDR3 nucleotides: TGTGCCAGCAGTCCGGGACAGGTGAACACTGAAGCTTTCTTT.

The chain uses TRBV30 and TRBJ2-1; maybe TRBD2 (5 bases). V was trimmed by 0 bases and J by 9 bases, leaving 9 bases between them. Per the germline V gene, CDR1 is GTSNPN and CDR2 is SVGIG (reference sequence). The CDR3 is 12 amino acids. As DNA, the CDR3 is TGTGCCTGGAGTGTACAGAGCGGTGAGCAGTTCTTC. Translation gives CAWSVQSGEQFF. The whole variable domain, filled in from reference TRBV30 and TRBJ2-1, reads SQTIHQWPATLVQPVGSPLSLECTVEGTSNPNLYWYRQAAGRGLQLLFYSVGIGQISSEVPQNLSASRPQDRQFILSSKKLLLSDSGFYLCAWSVQSGEQFFGPGTRLTVL.

Here the CDR3 DNA reads TGTGCCAGCAGTTCCGGGACAGGGATCGAGGAAAAACTGTTTTTT. Translating it yields CASSSGTGIEEKLFF. The chain is built from TRBV6-1 and TRBJ1-4; the match to TRBD1 covers 9 bases. The CDR3 has 15 amino acids. The J segment lost 8 bases and the V segment lost 5 bases, leaving 9 bases of the junction unmatched. The germline gives CDR1 MNHNS, CDR2 SASEGT.

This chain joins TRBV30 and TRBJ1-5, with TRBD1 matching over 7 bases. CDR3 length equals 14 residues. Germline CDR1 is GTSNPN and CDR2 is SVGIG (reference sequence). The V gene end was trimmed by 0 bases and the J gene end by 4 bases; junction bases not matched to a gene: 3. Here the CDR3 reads CAWSVGTVNQPQHF. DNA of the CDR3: TGTGCCTGGAGTGTCGGGACAGTGAATCAGCCCCAGCATTTT.

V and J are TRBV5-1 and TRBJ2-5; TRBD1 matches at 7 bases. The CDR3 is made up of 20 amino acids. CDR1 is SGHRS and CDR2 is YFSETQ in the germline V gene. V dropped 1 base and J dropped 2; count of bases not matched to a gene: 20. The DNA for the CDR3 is TGCGCCAGCAGCTTGCCGGGTGTGAGGGGGCCAGGAACAACACAAGAGACCCAGTACTTC. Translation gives CASSLPGVRGPGTTQETQYF.

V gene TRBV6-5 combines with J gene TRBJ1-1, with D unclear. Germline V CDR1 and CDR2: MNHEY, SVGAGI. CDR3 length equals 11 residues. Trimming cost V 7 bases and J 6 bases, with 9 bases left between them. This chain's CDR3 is CASTAGPEAFF. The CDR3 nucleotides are TGTGCCAGCACTGCCGGCCCTGAAGCTTTCTTT.

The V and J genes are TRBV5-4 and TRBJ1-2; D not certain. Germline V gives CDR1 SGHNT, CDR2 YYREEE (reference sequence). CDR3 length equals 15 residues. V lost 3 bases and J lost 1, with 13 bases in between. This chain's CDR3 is CASSYGVTVNYGYTF. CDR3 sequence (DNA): TGTGCCAGCAGCTATGGAGTTACAGTTAACTATGGCTACACCTTC. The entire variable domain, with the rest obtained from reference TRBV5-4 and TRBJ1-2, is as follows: ETGVTQSPTHLIKTRGQQVTLRCSSQSGHNTVSWYQQALGQGPQFIFQYYREEENGRGNFPPRFSGLQFPNYSSELNVNALELDDSALYLCASSYGVTVNYGYTFGSGTRLTVV.

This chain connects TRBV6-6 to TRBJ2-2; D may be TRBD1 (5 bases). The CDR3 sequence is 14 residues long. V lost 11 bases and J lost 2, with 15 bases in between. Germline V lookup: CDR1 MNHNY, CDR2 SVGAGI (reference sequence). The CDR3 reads CAAGAQVNTGELFF. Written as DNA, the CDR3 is TGTGCCGCTGGGGCGCAGGTCAACACCGGGGAGCTGTTTTTT.

CDR3 region: CASTLLLATDTQYF. The CDR3 coding sequence is TGTGCCAGCACCCTACTACTAGCAACAGATACGCAGTATTTT. The chain has TRBV2 and TRBJ2-3, with a possible D match to TRBD2 (6 bases). The germline V gene has CDR1 SNHLY and CDR2 FYNNEI. V was pared by 7 bases and J by 3 bases, with 14 bases between. The CDR3 runs 14 residues.

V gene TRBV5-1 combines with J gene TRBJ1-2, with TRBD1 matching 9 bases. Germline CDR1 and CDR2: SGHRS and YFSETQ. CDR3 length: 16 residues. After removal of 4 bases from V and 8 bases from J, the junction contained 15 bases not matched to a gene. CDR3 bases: TGCGCCAGCAGCCAAACGTGGACAGGGGCCGGGTGGGGCTACACCTTC. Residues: CASSQTWTGAGWGYTF.

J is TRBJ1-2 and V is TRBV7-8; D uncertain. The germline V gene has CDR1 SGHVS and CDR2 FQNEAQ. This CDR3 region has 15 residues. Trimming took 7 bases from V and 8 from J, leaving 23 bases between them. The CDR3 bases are TGTGCCAGCACCCCGCACCCCGGCATACGGGGAGGCTACACCTTC. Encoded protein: CASTPHPGIRGGYTF. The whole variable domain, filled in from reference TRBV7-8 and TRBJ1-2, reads GAGVSQSPRYKVAKRGQDVALRCDPISGHVSLFWYQQALGQGPEFLTYFQNEAQLDKSGLPSDRFFAERPEGSVSTLKIQRTQQEDSAVYLCASTPHPGIRGGYTFGSGTRLTVV.

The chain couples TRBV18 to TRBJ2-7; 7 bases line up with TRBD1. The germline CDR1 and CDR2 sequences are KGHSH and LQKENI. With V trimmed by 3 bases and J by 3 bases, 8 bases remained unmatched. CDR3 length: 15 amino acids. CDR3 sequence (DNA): TGTGCCAGCTCACCTAGGGAGACAGGGTTCTACGAGCAGTACTTC. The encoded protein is CASSPRETGFYEQYF.

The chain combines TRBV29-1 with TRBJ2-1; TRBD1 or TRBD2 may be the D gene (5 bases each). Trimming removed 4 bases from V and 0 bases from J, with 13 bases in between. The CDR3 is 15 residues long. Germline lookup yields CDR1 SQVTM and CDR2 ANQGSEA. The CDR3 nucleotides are TGCAGCGTTGCCGGGGCCGCTAGCTCCTACAATGAGCAGTTCTTC. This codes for CSVAGAASSYNEQFF.

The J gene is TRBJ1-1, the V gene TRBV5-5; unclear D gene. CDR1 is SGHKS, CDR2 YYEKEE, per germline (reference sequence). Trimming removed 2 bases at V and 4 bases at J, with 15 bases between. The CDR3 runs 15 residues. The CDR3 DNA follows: TGTGCCAGCAGCTTCCAAACTGGCTGGAGCACTGAAGCTTTCTTT. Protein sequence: CASSFQTGWSTEAFF. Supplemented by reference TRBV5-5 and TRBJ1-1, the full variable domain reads DAGVTQSPTHLIKTRGQQVTLRCSPISGHKSVSWYQQVLGQGPQFIFQYYEKEERGRGNFPDRFSARQFPNYSSELNVNALLLGDSALYLCASSFQTGWSTEAFFGQGTRLTVV.

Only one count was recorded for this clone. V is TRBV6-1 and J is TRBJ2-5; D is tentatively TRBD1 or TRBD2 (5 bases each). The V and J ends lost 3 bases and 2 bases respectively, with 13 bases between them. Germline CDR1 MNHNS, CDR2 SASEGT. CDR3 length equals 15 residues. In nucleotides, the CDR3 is TGTGCCAGCAGTGATTTTGAGTGGGGGCAAGAGACCCAGTACTTC. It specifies CASSDFEWGQETQYF.

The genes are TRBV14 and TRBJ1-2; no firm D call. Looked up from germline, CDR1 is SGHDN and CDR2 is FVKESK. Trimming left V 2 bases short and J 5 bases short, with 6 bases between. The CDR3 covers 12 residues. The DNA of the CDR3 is TGTGCCAGCAGCCAATCTGGTTATGGCTACACCTTC. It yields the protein CASSQSGYGYTF.

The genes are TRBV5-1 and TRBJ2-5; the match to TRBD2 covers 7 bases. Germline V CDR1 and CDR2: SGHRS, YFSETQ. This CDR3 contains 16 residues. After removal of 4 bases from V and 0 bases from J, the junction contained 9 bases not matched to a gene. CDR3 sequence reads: CASSPGREGYQETQYF. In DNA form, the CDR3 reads TGCGCCAGCAGCCCTGGGAGGGAGGGGTACCAAGAGACCCAGTACTTC.

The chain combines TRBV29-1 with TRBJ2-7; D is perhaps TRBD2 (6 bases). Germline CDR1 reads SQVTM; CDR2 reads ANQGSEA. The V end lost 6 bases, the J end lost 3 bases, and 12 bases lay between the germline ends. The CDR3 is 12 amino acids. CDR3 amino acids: CSVGYGGYEQYF. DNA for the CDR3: TGCAGCGTCGGGTACGGGGGCTACGAGCAGTACTTC.

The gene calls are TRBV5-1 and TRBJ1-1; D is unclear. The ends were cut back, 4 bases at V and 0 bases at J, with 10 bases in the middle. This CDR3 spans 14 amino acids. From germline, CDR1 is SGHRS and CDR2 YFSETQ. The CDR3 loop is CASSRNELNTEAFF. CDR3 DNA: TGCGCCAGCAGCCGGAACGAACTGAACACTGAAGCTTTCTTT. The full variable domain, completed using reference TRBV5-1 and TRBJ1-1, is KAGVTQTPRYLIKTRGQQVTLSCSPISGHRSVSWYQQTPGQGLQFLFEYFSETQRNKGNFPGRFSGRQFSNSRSEMNVSTLELGDSALYLCASSRNELNTEAFFGQGTRLTVV.

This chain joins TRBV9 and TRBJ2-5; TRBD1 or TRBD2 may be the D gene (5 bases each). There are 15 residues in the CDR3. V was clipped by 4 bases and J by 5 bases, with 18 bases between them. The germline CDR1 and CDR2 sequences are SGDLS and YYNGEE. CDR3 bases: TGTGCCAGCAGCCTCGGGACCCTCGAACGGGAGACCCAGTACTTC. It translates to CASSLGTLERETQYF.

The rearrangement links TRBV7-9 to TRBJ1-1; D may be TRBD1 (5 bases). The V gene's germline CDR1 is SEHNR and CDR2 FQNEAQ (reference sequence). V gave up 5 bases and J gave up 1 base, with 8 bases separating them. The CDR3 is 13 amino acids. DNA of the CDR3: TGTGCCAGCAGCCAGAGGGGGAACACTGAAGCTTTCTTT. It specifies CASSQRGNTEAFF.

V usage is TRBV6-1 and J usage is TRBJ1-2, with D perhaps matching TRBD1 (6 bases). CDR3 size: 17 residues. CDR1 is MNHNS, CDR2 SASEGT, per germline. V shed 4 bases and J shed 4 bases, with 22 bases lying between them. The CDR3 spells CASSVGARTFAAYGYTF. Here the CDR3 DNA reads TGTGCCAGCAGTGTGGGGGCCAGGACCTTTGCCGCCTATGGCTACACCTTC.

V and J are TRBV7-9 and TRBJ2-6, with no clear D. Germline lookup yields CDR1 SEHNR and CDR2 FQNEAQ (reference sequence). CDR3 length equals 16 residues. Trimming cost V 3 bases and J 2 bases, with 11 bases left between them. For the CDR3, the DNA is TGTGCCAGCAGCTTTGATTGGACCCCTGGGGCCAACGTCCTGACTTTC. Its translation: CASSFDWTPGANVLTF.

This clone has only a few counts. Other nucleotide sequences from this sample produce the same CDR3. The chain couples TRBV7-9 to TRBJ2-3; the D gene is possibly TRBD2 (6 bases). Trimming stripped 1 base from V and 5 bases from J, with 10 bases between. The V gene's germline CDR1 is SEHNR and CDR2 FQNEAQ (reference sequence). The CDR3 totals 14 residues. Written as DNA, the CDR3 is TGTGCCAGCAGCTTAGGGCAGGGAGGAGATACGCAGTATTTT. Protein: CASSLGQGGDTQYF.

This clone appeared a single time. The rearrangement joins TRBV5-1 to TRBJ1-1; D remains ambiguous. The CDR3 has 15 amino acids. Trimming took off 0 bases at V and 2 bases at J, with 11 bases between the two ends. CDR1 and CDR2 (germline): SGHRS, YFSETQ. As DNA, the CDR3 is TGCGCCAGCAGCTTGGCCCTGGGAATTAACACTGAAGCTTTCTTT. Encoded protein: CASSLALGINTEAFF.

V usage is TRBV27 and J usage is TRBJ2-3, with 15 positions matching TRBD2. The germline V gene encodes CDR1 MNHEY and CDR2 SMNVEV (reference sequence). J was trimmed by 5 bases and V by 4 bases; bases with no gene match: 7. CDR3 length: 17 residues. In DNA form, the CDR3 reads TGTGCCAGCAGTTCCCGGACTAGCGGGAGGGGGGAAGATACGCAGTATTTT. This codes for CASSSRTSGRGEDTQYF.

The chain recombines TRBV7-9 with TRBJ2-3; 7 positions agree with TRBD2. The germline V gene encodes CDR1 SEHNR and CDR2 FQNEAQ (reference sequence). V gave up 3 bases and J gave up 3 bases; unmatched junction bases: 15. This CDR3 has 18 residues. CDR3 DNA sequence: TGTGCCAGCAGCTTCCCCACGTCGGGAAGGGAGGGGACAGATACGCAGTATTTT. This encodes CASSFPTSGREGTDTQYF.

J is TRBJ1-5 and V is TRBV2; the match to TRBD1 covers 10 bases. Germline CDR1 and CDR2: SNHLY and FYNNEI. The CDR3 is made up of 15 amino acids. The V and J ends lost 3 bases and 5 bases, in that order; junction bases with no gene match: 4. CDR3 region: CASSESGQGDQPQHF. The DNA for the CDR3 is TGTGCCAGCAGTGAGTCCGGACAGGGGGATCAGCCCCAGCATTTT.

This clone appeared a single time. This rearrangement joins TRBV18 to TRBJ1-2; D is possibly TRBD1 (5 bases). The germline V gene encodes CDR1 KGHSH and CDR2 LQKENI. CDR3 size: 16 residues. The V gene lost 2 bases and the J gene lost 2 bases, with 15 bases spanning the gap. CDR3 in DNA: TGTGCCAGCTCACCATCCGGGACCCACGGCAACTATGGCTACACCTTC. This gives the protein CASSPSGTHGNYGYTF.